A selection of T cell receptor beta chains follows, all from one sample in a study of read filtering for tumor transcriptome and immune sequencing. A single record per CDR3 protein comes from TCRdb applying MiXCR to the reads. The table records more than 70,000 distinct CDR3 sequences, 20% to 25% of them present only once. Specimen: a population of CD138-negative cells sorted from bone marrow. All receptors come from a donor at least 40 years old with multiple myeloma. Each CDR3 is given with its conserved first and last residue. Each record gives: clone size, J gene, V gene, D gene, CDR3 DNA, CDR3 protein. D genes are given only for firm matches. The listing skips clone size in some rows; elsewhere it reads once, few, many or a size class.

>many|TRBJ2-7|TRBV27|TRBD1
TGTGCCAGCAGCCACGGGACAGGGGCGTACGAGCAGTACTTC
CASSHGTGAYEQYF
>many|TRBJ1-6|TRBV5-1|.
TGCGCCAGCAGCTTGGAGCAGGCAGGGCGTTCACCCCTCCACTTT
CASSLEQAGRSPLHF
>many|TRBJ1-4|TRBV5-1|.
TGCGCCAGCAGCTTGACGGGGAATACTAATGAAAAACTGTTTTTT
CASSLTGNTNEKLFF
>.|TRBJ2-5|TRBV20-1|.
TGCAGTGCTAGAGATCTCGGGGGCCAAGAGACCCAGTACTTC
CSARDLGGQETQYF
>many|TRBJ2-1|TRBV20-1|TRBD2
TGCAGTGCTAGTCTAGCGGGGCTGAGAGAGCAGTTCTTC
CSASLAGLREQFF
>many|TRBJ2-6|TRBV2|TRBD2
TGTGCCAGCAGTGGGACTAGTGATGGGGCCAACGTCCTGACTTTC
CASSGTSDGANVLTF
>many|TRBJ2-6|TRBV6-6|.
TGTGCCAGCAGCCAATTAAACTCTGGGGCCAACGTCCTGACTTTC
CASSQLNSGANVLTF
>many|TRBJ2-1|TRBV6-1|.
TGTGCCAGCAGTGGAAGTATCGGAGCGGGCAATGAGCAGTTCTTC
CASSGSIGAGNEQFF
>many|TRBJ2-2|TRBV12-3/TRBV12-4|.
TGTGCCAGCAGTGTCACAAATACGAACACCGGGGAGCTGTTTTTT
CASSVTNTNTGELFF
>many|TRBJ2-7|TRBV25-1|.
TGTGCCAGCAGTGAATATGAACAGGGTTACGAGCAGTACTTC
CASSEYEQGYEQYF
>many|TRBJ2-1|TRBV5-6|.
TGTGCCAGCAGCTTGGTAGGGGGCAATGAGCAGTTCTTC
CASSLVGGNEQFF
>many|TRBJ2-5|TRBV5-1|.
TGCGCCAGCAGCTTGGAAACAGGGCAAGAGACCCAGTACTTC
CASSLETGQETQYF
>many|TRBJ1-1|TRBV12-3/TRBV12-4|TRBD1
TGTGCCAGCAGGACAGGGGTCCTAAACACTGAAGCTTTCTTT
CASRTGVLNTEAFF
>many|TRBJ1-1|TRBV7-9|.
TGTGCCAGCAGCCCAGCGGCAGGGGCGACTGAAGCTTTCTTT
CASSPAAGATEAFF
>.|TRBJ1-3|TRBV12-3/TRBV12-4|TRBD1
TGTGCCAGCAGTCCCGGGACAGGGACCTCTGGAAACACCATATATTTT
CASSPGTGTSGNTIYF
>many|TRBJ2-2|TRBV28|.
TGTGCCAGCAGGCCTGGGGGGACGTCAATCTCCGGGGAGCTGTTTTTT
CASRPGGTSISGELFF
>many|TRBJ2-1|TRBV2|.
TGTGCCAGCAGTCCGGACAATGAGCAGTTCTTC
CASSPDNEQFF
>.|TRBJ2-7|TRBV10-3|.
TGTGCCATCAGCGGGAATGCTCCGGGGAGCTCCTACGAGCAGTACTTC
CAISGNAPGSSYEQYF
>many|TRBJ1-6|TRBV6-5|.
TGTGCCAGCACCCGGACAGCCTTTAATTCACCCCTCCACTTT
CASTRTAFNSPLHF
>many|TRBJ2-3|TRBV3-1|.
TGTGCCAGCAGCCCAGACCGGATAACAGATACGCAGTATTTT
CASSPDRITDTQYF
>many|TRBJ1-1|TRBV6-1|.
TGTGCCAGCAGTGTCCAGGGGTCTATGAACACTGAAGCTTTCTTT
CASSVQGSMNTEAFF
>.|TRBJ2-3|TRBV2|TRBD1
TGTGCCAGCAGTGGGGACAGGGGGGATGCAGATACGCAGTATTTT
CASSGDRGDADTQYF
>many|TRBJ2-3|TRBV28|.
TGTGCCAGCAGTGGGATCCGCACAGATACGCAGTATTTT
CASSGIRTDTQYF
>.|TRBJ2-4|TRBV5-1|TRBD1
TGCGCCAGCAGCTTGGACGGGACAGGGGCCCCCATTCAGTACTTC
CASSLDGTGAPIQYF
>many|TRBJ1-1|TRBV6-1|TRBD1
TGTGCCAGCAGTTGGGACAGGGGGAACACTGAAGCTTTCTTT
CASSWDRGNTEAFF
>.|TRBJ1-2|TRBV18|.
TGTGCCAGCTCACCAATGACGGAGTACTCCTATGGCTACACCTTC
CASSPMTEYSYGYTF
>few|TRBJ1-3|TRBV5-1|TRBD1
TGCGCCAGCAGGCCTAGGACAGGGGATGGAAACACCATATATTTT
CASRPRTGDGNTIYF